These 25 T cell receptor beta chains were all obtained from the same sample, sequenced in a study of T cell responses to AZD1222 COVID-19 vaccine. Some clones are missing from TCRdb's copy, which holds only in-frame ones; the method was immunoSEQ multiplex PCR. The table shows 65,000 to 100,000 clones, with about 90% occurring only once. The sequences come from peripheral blood, collected 28 days after the second AZD1222 dose. These TCRs come from an adult who received the AZD1222 COVID-19 vaccine.

The chain uses TRBV5-6 and TRBJ2-7, with TRBD2 identical over 7 bases. The CDR3 has 14 amino acids. J gave up 4 bases and V 2 bases, and 6 bases lay outside the gene matches. Germline V CDR1 and CDR2: SGHDT, YYEEEE. The CDR3 here is CASSFFTSDYEQYF. In DNA form, the CDR3 reads TGTGCCAGCAGCTTTTTTACTAGCGATTACGAGCAGTACTTC.

The chain recombines TRBV12-3 or TRBV12-4 with TRBJ1-1; TRBD1 matches at 10 bases. Losses at the gene ends were 5 bases for V and 5 bases for J; bases not matched to a gene: 2. CDR3 length: 13 residues. The CDR3 DNA is TGTGCCAGCAGTCCGGACAGGGGGACTGAAGCTTTCTTT. Encoded protein: CASSPDRGTEAFF.

The J gene is TRBJ2-1, the V gene TRBV11-2; D is possibly TRBD1 or TRBD2 (5 bases each). The CDR3 length is 16 residues. The V gene's germline CDR1 is SGHAT and CDR2 FQNNGV. Trimming shortened V by 7 bases and J by 6 bases, and 22 bases separated the two germline ends. The CDR3 sequence is CASTPGSALRGNEQFF. In DNA, the CDR3 is TGTGCCAGCACCCCGGGATCAGCGCTGAGGGGCAATGAGCAGTTCTTC.

The chain recombines TRBV7-3 with TRBJ2-2; D call uncertain. From germline, CDR1 is SGHTA and CDR2 FQGTGA. Trimming left V 1 base short and J 5 bases short, with 14 bases between. This CDR3 has 16 amino acids. As DNA, the CDR3 is TGTGCCAGCAGCTTAATGGCAGGCGGTGGGACCGGGGAGCTGTTTTTT. Translated, it gives CASSLMAGGGTGELFF.

The V and J genes are TRBV6-5 and TRBJ2-3; TRBD2 matches 10 bases. Germline CDR1 reads MNHEY; CDR2 reads SVGAGI. The CDR3 runs 14 residues. J lost 2 bases, V lost 7 bases, and 3 bases had no gene match. Here the CDR3 reads CASKLAGPTDTQYF. Here the CDR3 DNA reads TGTGCCAGCAAACTAGCGGGGCCCACAGATACGCAGTATTTT.

CDR3 bases: TGCGCCAGCAGCCCGGGACTAGCGGGAGGGAGGGAAGAGACCCAGTACTTC. This encodes CASSPGLAGGREETQYF. The V gene is TRBV5-1, the J gene TRBJ2-5; 16 bases are shared with TRBD2. Unmatched junction bases numbered 6, after V lost 4 bases and J lost 3 bases. This CDR3 region has 17 residues. Germline V gene lookup returns CDR1 SGHRS and CDR2 YFSETQ.

The genes are TRBV19 and TRBJ1-5; D is ambiguous. V shed 7 bases and J shed 5 bases, with 15 bases lying between them. Germline CDR1 is LNHDA and CDR2 is SQIVND (reference sequence). This CDR3 contains 14 residues. CDR3 DNA: TGTGCCAGTACGTTGGGGTTGTGGGATCAGCCCCAGCATTTT. Translated: CASTLGLWDQPQHF.

The rearrangement joins TRBV7-8 to TRBJ2-1, with D possibly being TRBD1 (5 bases). V lost 1 base, J lost 9 bases, and 10 bases lay in between. Germline V gene lookup returns CDR1 SGHVS and CDR2 FQNEAQ. The CDR3 loop spans 13 amino acids. CDR3 loop: CASSLVRAAEQFF. CDR3 bases: TGTGCCAGCAGCTTAGTCAGGGCAGCTGAGCAGTTCTTC.

This chain links TRBV7-9 with TRBJ1-1; 8 positions match TRBD1. This CDR3 is 15 amino acids long. CDR1 is SEHNR, CDR2 FQNEAQ, per germline (reference sequence). After removal of 4 bases from V and 1 base from J, the junction contained 5 bases not matched to a gene. In nucleotides, the CDR3 is TGTGCCAGCAGCTCCCTGGGGACAGGGAACACTGAAGCTTTCTTT. It codes for CASSSLGTGNTEAFF.

The CDR3 protein is CASSFLEVVDNEQFF. The CDR3 DNA follows: TGTGCCAGCAGCTTTCTAGAGGTGGTAGACAATGAGCAGTTCTTC. The chain employs TRBV7-9 and TRBJ2-1; D remains ambiguous. Germline loops: CDR1 SEHNR, CDR2 FQNEAQ (reference sequence). Trimming removed 3 bases at V and 5 bases at J, with 14 bases between. The CDR3 is 15 amino acids.

The CDR3, as DNA: TGTGCCAGCAGTTTTGGGACAAGTGGGACCCAGTACTTC. Its protein is CASSFGTSGTQYF. V gene TRBV12-3 or TRBV12-4 combines with J gene TRBJ2-5; D is possibly TRBD1 (6 bases). V lost 3 bases to trimming and J lost 7 bases, with 12 bases between them. The CDR3 has 13 residues.

V and J are TRBV5-1 and TRBJ1-6; TRBD1 is a possible D gene (5 bases). The CDR3 extends over 16 amino acids. Per germline, CDR1 SGHRS and CDR2 YFSETQ. Trimming removed 5 bases from V and 5 bases from J, with 17 bases in between. In DNA, the CDR3 is TGCGCCAGCAGTCTAACCGGGACCCACGATAATTCACCCCTCCACTTT. The encoded protein is CASSLTGTHDNSPLHF.

The chain couples TRBV28 to TRBJ2-5; no clear D gene. V dropped 4 bases and J dropped 5 bases, with 5 bases sitting between them. The CDR3 totals 11 residues. Germline V lookup: CDR1 MDHEN, CDR2 SYDVKM. CDR3 coding DNA: TGTGCCAGCAGTTCCCCCGAGACCCAGTACTTC. Translation gives CASSSPETQYF.

This clone has only one observation. The chain uses TRBV14 and TRBJ2-5; no clear D. V dropped 2 bases and J dropped 1 base, with 8 bases sitting between them. The CDR3 runs 14 residues. CDR1 and CDR2 from the germline V gene are SGHDN and FVKESK. CDR3 loop: CASSQYLSQETQYF. Written as DNA, the CDR3 is TGTGCCAGCAGCCAATATTTAAGCCAAGAGACCCAGTACTTC.

The chain recombines TRBV6-5 with TRBJ2-7; the match to TRBD1 covers 7 bases. CDR1 and CDR2 from the germline V gene are MNHEY and SVGAGI. The length of the CDR3 is 13 residues. Trimming at V came to 8 bases and at J to 5 bases, leaving 9 bases not matched to a gene. The CDR3 here is CASQGVAVHEQYF. The CDR3 coding sequence is TGTGCCAGCCAGGGGGTGGCGGTCCACGAGCAGTACTTC.

This chain uses TRBV7-2 with TRBJ2-4, with D hard to call. The germline V gene has CDR1 SGHTA and CDR2 FQGNSA. V lost 6 bases to trimming and J lost 1 base, with 10 bases between them. There are 14 residues in the CDR3. The CDR3 sequence is CASRKIDAKNIQYF. CDR3 bases: TGTGCCAGCAGGAAGATAGACGCCAAAAACATTCAGTACTTC. The full variable domain, completed using reference TRBV7-2 and TRBJ2-4, is GAGVSQSPSNKVTEKGKDVELRCDPISGHTALYWYRQSLGQGLEFLIYFQGNSAPDKSGLPSDRFSAERTGGSVSTLTIQRTQQEDSAVYLCASRKIDAKNIQYFGAGTRLSVL.

This chain links TRBV4-3 with TRBJ2-1; possibly TRBD1 for D (6 bases). V was clipped by 0 bases and J by 7 bases, with 25 bases between them. Germline CDR1 and CDR2: LGHNA and YSLEER. CDR3 length: 19 amino acids. The CDR3 DNA follows: TGCGCCAGCAGCCAAGATGGGGGCCGGACGCCTAGGAGATGGAATGAGCAGTTCTTC. This gives the protein CASSQDGGRTPRRWNEQFF.

The chain combines TRBV28 with TRBJ1-2; D not certain. The CDR3 loop spans 17 amino acids. Looked up from germline, CDR1 is MDHEN and CDR2 is SYDVKM. The germline V and J ends were trimmed by 7 bases and 5 bases, with 26 bases remaining between them. The DNA for the CDR3 is TGTGCCAGCATTCCTGGCACGTTTGGACGGACCGGGTATGGCTACACCTTC. Encoded protein: CASIPGTFGRTGYGYTF.

At least ten counts were recorded for this clone. In DNA, the CDR3 is TGTGCCAGCAGCTTAGGGCCCACAGCGGGACTAGCGGAGGAGCAGTACTTC. Its protein product is CASSLGPTAGLAEEQYF. This chain uses TRBV7-9 with TRBJ2-7; 11 bases align to TRBD2. The CDR3 is 17 amino acids. Germline V gene data show CDR1 as SEHNR and CDR2 as FQNEAQ (reference sequence). Germline trimming cut 1 base from V and 7 bases from J; bases unmatched to any gene: 12.

This chain connects TRBV7-2 to TRBJ2-5; TRBD2 matches at 7 bases. The CDR3 has 13 residues. Trimming at V came to 2 bases and at J to 7 bases, leaving 4 bases not matched to a gene. From germline, CDR1 is SGHTA and CDR2 FQGNSA. CDR3 in DNA: TGTGCCAGCAGCTTAAGACTAGCCGCGACCCAGTACTTC. The encoded protein is CASSLRLAATQYF. Combining the CDR3 with reference TRBV7-2 and TRBJ2-5 gives the whole variable domain GAGVSQSPSNKVTEKGKDVELRCDPISGHTALYWYRQSLGQGLEFLIYFQGNSAPDKSGLPSDRFSAERTGGSVSTLTIQRTQQEDSAVYLCASSLRLAATQYFGPGTRLLVL.

The table lists this clone with a few counts. J is TRBJ1-1 and V is TRBV28; no firm D call. The germline gives CDR1 MDHEN, CDR2 SYDVKM. The CDR3 runs to 14 residues. V lost 10 bases to trimming and J lost 7 bases, with 22 bases between them. The CDR3 region is CATSKLQLPFEAFF. Written as DNA, the CDR3 is TGTGCCACCTCAAAGTTACAATTACCTTTTGAAGCTTTCTTT.

This sequence joins TRBV5-5 and TRBJ2-1; D is perhaps TRBD2 (6 bases). Germline V gene sequence: CDR1 SGHKS, CDR2 YYEKEE (reference sequence). The V and J ends lost 2 bases and 2 bases respectively, with 11 bases between them. The length of the CDR3 is 15 residues. The CDR3 DNA reads as TGTGCCAGCAGCTTAATAGCGGACCCCTACAATGAGCAGTTCTTC. Encoded protein: CASSLIADPYNEQFF.

The chain couples TRBV7-3 to TRBJ2-3; 9 bases fit TRBD1. The V gene end was trimmed by 2 bases and the J gene end by 3 bases; junction bases not matched to a gene: 6. The germline V gene has CDR1 SGHTA and CDR2 FQGTGA. This CDR3 has 16 amino acids. CDR3 nucleotides: TGTGCCAGCAGCTTACGCCATGGACAGGGGACAGATACGCAGTATTTT. Translated, it gives CASSLRHGQGTDTQYF.

The genes are TRBV20-1 and TRBJ2-1; D is ambiguous. Germline CDR1 DFQATT, CDR2 SNEGSKA (reference sequence). The CDR3 spans 10 residues. Trimming stripped 5 bases from V and 5 bases from J, with 4 bases between. This CDR3 reads CSAWDNEQFF. The CDR3 region has the DNA TGCAGTGCTTGGGACAATGAGCAGTTCTTC.

This chain uses TRBV6-2 or TRBV6-3 with TRBJ2-4, with 7 bases that match TRBD2. The V gene's germline CDR1 is MNHEY and CDR2 SVGEGT. This CDR3 is built from 17 residues. The V and J ends lost 3 bases and 3 bases, in that order; junction bases with no gene match: 11. As DNA, the CDR3 is TGTGCCAGCAGTTATAGGCGCGGGGGAGAATTCAAAAACATTCAGTACTTC. This encodes CASSYRRGGEFKNIQYF.